This T cell receptor beta chain was documented in a study of cytomegalovirus exposure and HLA in healthy donors. Both 60 Vbeta primers and 13 Jbeta primers went into the PCR. The data were produced by immunoSEQ multiplex PCR, yet TCRdb's version contains in-frame clones alone and is incomplete. Of 100,000 to 150,000 clones in the sample, over 65% are singletons; the top ten hold under 9%. V was clipped by 1 base and J by 4 bases; unmatched bases: 15. There are 20 residues in the CDR3. CDR1 and CDR2 (germline): MNHEY, SMNVEV (reference sequence). The V call is TRBV27, the J call TRBJ2-1; 11 bases agree with TRBD2. This clonotype was obtained from a woman aged 40-49 years in good health and CMV-seropositive. Source material: PBMCs. The CDR3 protein is CASSLYPGLAVNTGYNEQFF. Written as DNA, the CDR3 is TGTGCCAGCAGTTTATATCCGGGACTAGCGGTAAACACGGGGTACAATGAGCAGTTCTTC.